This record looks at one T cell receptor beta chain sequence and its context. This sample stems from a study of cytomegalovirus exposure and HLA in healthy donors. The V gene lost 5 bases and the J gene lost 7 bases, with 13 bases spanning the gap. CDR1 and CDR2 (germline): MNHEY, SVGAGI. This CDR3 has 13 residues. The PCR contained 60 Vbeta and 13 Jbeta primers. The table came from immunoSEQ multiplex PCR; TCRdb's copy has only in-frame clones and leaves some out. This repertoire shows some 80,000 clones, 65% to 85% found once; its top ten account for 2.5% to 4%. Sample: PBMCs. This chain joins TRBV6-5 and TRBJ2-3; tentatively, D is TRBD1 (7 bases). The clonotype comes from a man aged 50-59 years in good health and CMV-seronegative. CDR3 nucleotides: TGTGCCAGCAGTCCGGCAGGGGGGTATACGCAGTATTTT. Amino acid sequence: CASSPAGGYTQYF.